One T cell receptor beta chain is described in this entry. This sample is part of a study of blood T cell repertoires in COVID-19. The data were produced by immunoSEQ multiplex PCR, yet TCRdb's version contains in-frame clones alone and is incomplete. The repertoire holds roughly 250,000 clones, almost 85% seen once, with under 5% in the top ten. Germline V gene data show CDR1 as SGHKS and CDR2 as YYEKEE (reference sequence). This CDR3 has 16 residues. The V segment lost 1 base and the J segment 16 bases; nucleotides outside the gene matches: 17. The source is a man aged 50-60 years with acute or convalescent COVID-19. The sequencing input was peripheral blood. The chain couples TRBV5-5 to TRBJ2-1; 10 nucleotides match TRBD2. Here the CDR3 DNA reads TGTGCCAGCAGCTTGTTGCCAGCGGGGGGGACGTATACCACCTTCTTC. Its protein is CASSLLPAGGTYTTFF.